This T cell receptor (beta chain) stems from a study of identical twins. Ten or more counts support this clonotype. V trimming: 3 bases; J trimming: 6 bases; junction bases outside the gene matches: 3. The CDR3 spans 14 residues. CDR1 is SGHTA and CDR2 is FQGNSA in the germline V gene. A universal primer site was added by template switching, and unique molecular identifiers were carried by the cDNA. MiXCR, applied by TCRdb to the 5' RACE reads, yields one record per CDR3 protein. The sample comprises some 790,000 distinct CDR3 sequences, over 15% of which are singletons, and less than 15% rests with the top ten. This sample was also put to use in a study of T cells expressing NK-cell markers.

This receptor was obtained from a woman under 30 in good health. V and J are TRBV7-2 and TRBJ2-1; TRBD2 agrees at 9 bases. What was sequenced was PBMCs. This CDR3 reads CASSLVTSGNEQFF. DNA for the CDR3: TGTGCCAGCAGCTTGGTGACTAGCGGCAATGAGCAGTTCTTC.